This T cell receptor (beta chain) comes out of a study of beta chain features in type 1 diabetes. Overall study results and limits: In cDNA sequencing, cells with high TCR expression could be over-represented.

Every bit of the isolated RNA underwent reverse transcription, so sequencing read expressed TCRB transcripts. This table comes from immunoSEQ multiplex PCR, and its TCRdb copy is limited to in-frame clones, with some not included. There are 620,000 or so clones in the sample; roughly 15% occur only once, and about 0.097% lies in the top ten. CD45RO/CCR7/CD25/CD127/CD95/CD27 separated CD4+ naive, central memory, regulatory and stem cell-like memory cells by sorting. CDR3 length: 11 amino acids. The V segment lost 1 base and the J segment 15 bases; nucleotides outside the gene matches: 5. Germline CDR1 is DFQATT and CDR2 is SNEGSKA (reference sequence). This clone was counted between two and nine times. No antigen is known for it.

The source of this sequence is a man between 18 and 29 years old in good health. The chain recombines TRBV20-1 with TRBJ2-1; 8 bases are shared with TRBD1. Sequenced input: naive CD4+ T cells from blood. In nucleotides, the CDR3 is TGCAGTGCTAGAGCGGACAGGGAGAGGTTCTTC. This codes for CSARADRERFF.